One and the same sample provided the 22 T cell receptor beta chains below, sequenced in a study of T cell responses to AZD1222 COVID-19 vaccine. Produced via immunoSEQ multiplex PCR; TCRdb's table is partial and in-frame only. The sample comprises 140,000 to 150,000 clones, over 80% of which are singletons, and 2.8% rests with the top ten. This specimen was peripheral blood, taken on day 0 of MenACWY control vaccination. All receptors come from an adult in good health.

The rearrangement links TRBV29-1 to TRBJ2-1; TRBD2 is a possible D gene (5 bases). Germline V gene lookup returns CDR1 SQVTM and CDR2 ANQGSEA. This CDR3 has 13 residues. Trimming cost V 4 bases and J 8 bases, with 15 bases left between them. The DNA of the CDR3 is TGCAGCGTTGGCGCCTCTCGGGGATATGAGCAGTTCTTC. Translation: CSVGASRGYEQFF.

The V and J genes are TRBV4-1 and TRBJ2-1; 13 nucleotides align to TRBD2. The CDR3 contains 19 residues. Unmatched junction bases numbered 9, after V lost 3 bases and J lost 1 base. Germline V gives CDR1 MGHRA, CDR2 YSYEKL. The CDR3 reads CASSQLSWTSGRSYNEQFF. CDR3 DNA: TGCGCCAGCAGCCAGCTCTCCTGGACTAGCGGGAGATCCTACAATGAGCAGTTCTTC.

The V and J genes are TRBV24-1 and TRBJ1-2; no reliable D call. V dropped 4 bases and J dropped 5 bases, with 7 bases sitting between them. From germline, CDR1 is KGHDR and CDR2 SFDVKD. The CDR3 contains 12 residues. CDR3 sequence (DNA): TGTGCCACCAGTGAGGGTTTGTATGGCTACACCTTC. It codes for CATSEGLYGYTF.

The chain recombines TRBV7-6 with TRBJ2-2, with 8 bases identical to TRBD2. This CDR3 has 16 amino acids. Germline V lookup: CDR1 SGHVS, CDR2 FNYEAQ. The junction had 10 bases not matched to a gene; V was cut back by 5 bases and J by 5 bases. CDR3 nucleotides: TGTGCCAGCAGCCATGAAGGACTAGCAGCGACCGGGGAGCTGTTTTTT. It translates to CASSHEGLAATGELFF.

This chain links TRBV2 with TRBJ2-1; D unresolved. Germline CDR1 is SNHLY and CDR2 is FYNNEI. This CDR3 contains 15 residues. Trimming left V 7 bases short and J 0 bases short, with 13 bases between. The CDR3 bases are TGTGCCAGCAAGGGCGTCTACAGCTCCTACAATGAGCAGTTCTTC. Translating it yields CASKGVYSSYNEQFF.

This chain uses TRBV7-9 with TRBJ1-1; 8 bases map to TRBD1. This CDR3 spans 14 amino acids. Germline V CDR1 and CDR2: SEHNR, FQNEAQ (reference sequence). The junction had 4 bases not matched to a gene; V was cut back by 4 bases and J by 3 bases. This chain's CDR3 is CASSYGQGDTEAFF. Written as DNA, the CDR3 is TGTGCCAGCAGCTACGGACAGGGAGACACTGAAGCTTTCTTT.

The chain is built from TRBV3-1 (or the pseudogene TRBV3-2) and TRBJ2-5; 8 positions agree with TRBD1. With 2 bases clipped from V and 0 bases from J, the junction kept 2 bases outside the gene matches. Germline CDR1 is LGHDT and CDR2 is YNNKEL (reference sequence). This CDR3 contains 15 residues. CDR3 residues: CASSQWDRYQETQYF. The CDR3 DNA reads TGTGCCAGCAGCCAATGGGACAGGTACCAAGAGACCCAGTACTTC.

The chain employs TRBV19 and TRBJ2-2, with D perhaps matching TRBD1 (6 bases). Germline lookup yields CDR1 LNHDA and CDR2 SQIVND (reference sequence). This CDR3 comprises 13 residues. With 2 bases removed from V and 7 bases from J, the gap between germline ends came to 8 bases. CDR3 bases: TGTGCCAGTAGTATACAGGGGATCGGGGAGCTGTTTTTT. This codes for CASSIQGIGELFF.

V gene TRBV4-1 combines with J gene TRBJ2-2; 7 bases map to TRBD2. With V trimmed by 1 base and J by 1 base, 6 bases remained unmatched. Germline values: CDR1 MGHRA, CDR2 YSYEKL. CDR3 length equals 17 residues. The CDR3 DNA follows: TGCGCCAGCAGCCAAGCCCGGGGAGGGATGAACACCGGGGAGCTGTTTTTT. This translates into CASSQARGGMNTGELFF.

This clone was recorded a few times. The chain links TRBV7-6 to TRBJ1-1; D not certain. In germline, CDR1 is SGHVS, CDR2 FNYEAQ. V dropped 4 bases and J dropped 0 bases, with 12 bases sitting between them. The length of the CDR3 is 15 residues. The chain's CDR3 is CASSSSQVLNTEAFF. The DNA for the CDR3 is TGTGCCAGCAGCTCCTCCCAGGTTTTGAACACTGAAGCTTTCTTT. The variable domain in full, completed from reference TRBV7-6 and TRBJ1-1, reads GAGVSQSPRYKVTKRGQDVALRCDPISGHVSLYWYRQALGQGPEFLTYFNYEAQQDKSGLPNDRFSAERPEGSISTLTIQRTEQRDSAMYRCASSSSQVLNTEAFFGQGTRLTVV.

The genes are TRBV6-5 and TRBJ2-2, with D tentatively TRBD2 (5 bases). Germline V gene lookup returns CDR1 MNHEY and CDR2 SVGAGI. This CDR3 has 13 amino acids. V shed 5 bases and J shed 7 bases, with 11 bases lying between them. The CDR3 nucleotides are TGTGCCAGCAGTCAACGCAGCGGCGGGGAGCTGTTTTTT. Translation: CASSQRSGGELFF.

A single count supports this clone. The V and J genes are TRBV4-2 and TRBJ2-7, with 8 nucleotides matching TRBD2. The CDR3 loop spans 17 amino acids. After removal of 4 bases from V and 2 bases from J, the junction contained 13 bases not matched to a gene. Germline CDR1 LGHNA, CDR2 YNFKEQ. CDR3 protein: CASSLAGGGGFAYEQYF. The CDR3 bases are TGTGCCAGCAGCCTCGCCGGGGGGGGCGGGTTCGCCTACGAGCAGTACTTC.

This CDR3 reads CASSHPGRNTDTQYF. As DNA, the CDR3 is TGCGCCAGCAGTCACCCGGGCCGTAACACAGATACGCAGTATTTT. The chain links TRBV4-1 to TRBJ2-3; D uncertain. The germline CDR1 and CDR2 sequences are MGHRA and YSYEKL. The CDR3 contains 15 residues. V was cut by 6 bases and J by 2 bases, with 15 bases left in between.

Only one count was recorded for this clone. The gene calls are TRBV7-2 and TRBJ2-1, with TRBD2 matching 15 bases. Germline lookup yields CDR1 SGHTA and CDR2 FQGNSA. The CDR3 spans 16 residues. V shed 4 bases and J 15 bases; nucleotides not matched to a gene: 13. As DNA, the CDR3 is TGTGCCAGCAGCTCCGGACTAGCGGGAGGGCCTGGCCTGGGGTTCTTC. This codes for CASSSGLAGGPGLGFF.

V and J are TRBV5-1 and TRBJ1-1; TRBD1 might be the D (6 bases). CDR3 length: 14 amino acids. The V gene lost 9 bases and the J gene lost 6 bases, with 21 bases spanning the gap. Germline V lookup: CDR1 SGHRS, CDR2 YFSETQ. The CDR3 DNA follows: TGCGCCACCAGAGGGGGAGGGGAGGTTTCTGAAGCTTTCTTT. Translating gives CATRGGGEVSEAFF.

The chain is built from TRBV2 and TRBJ1-5; TRBD1 matches at 7 bases. CDR3 size: 15 residues. Germline V CDR1 and CDR2: SNHLY, FYNNEI. V shed 8 bases, J shed 4 bases, and the junction held 11 bases outside the gene matches. The CDR3 region has the DNA TGTGCCAGCGGGGGACAGACGTTTCCAAATCAGCCCCAGCATTTT. Translating gives CASGGQTFPNQPQHF.

This clone appeared a single time. The germline gene is not matched at one end of the junction; a read error may be the cause. The chain uses TRBV4-1 and TRBJ2-1; 7 positions agree with TRBD2. The CDR3 sequence is 13 residues long. The germline CDR1 and CDR2 sequences are MGHRA and YSYEKL. The CDR3 sequence is CASSLGGSAGEVF. The CDR3 region has the DNA TGCGCCAGCAGCCTTGGGGGGAGCGCGGGGGAGGTCTTC.

The CDR3: CASSLGAGCSEKPQHF. In DNA form, the CDR3 reads TGTGCCAGCAGCTTAGGGGCAGGGTGCTCGGAGAAGCCCCAGCATTTT. The rearrangement uses TRBV7-4 and TRBJ1-5; D may be TRBD1 (5 bases). Germline V CDR1 and CDR2: SGHVT, SQSDAQ. Trimming cost V 1 base and J 8 bases, with 18 bases left between them. The CDR3 sequence is 16 residues long.

This rearrangement joins TRBV5-1 to TRBJ2-7; D gene unclear. CDR3 size: 15 residues. V was cut by 0 bases and J by 3 bases, with 13 bases left in between. CDR1 SGHRS and CDR2 YFSETQ come from the germline V gene. The CDR3 bases are TGCGCCAGCAGCTTGGTACGTTCTTCCTACTACGAGCAGTACTTC. This encodes CASSLVRSSYYEQYF. Full variable domain (outside the CDR3, taken from reference TRBV5-1 and TRBJ2-7): KAGVTQTPRYLIKTRGQQVTLSCSPISGHRSVSWYQQTPGQGLQFLFEYFSETQRNKGNFPGRFSGRQFSNSRSEMNVSTLELGDSALYLCASSLVRSSYYEQYFGPGTRLTVT.

The rearrangement uses TRBV6-5 and TRBJ1-5, with D maybe TRBD1 (5 bases). Per germline, CDR1 MNHEY and CDR2 SVGAGI. Trimming removed 7 bases at V and 6 bases at J, with 10 bases between. This CDR3 region has 12 residues. CDR3 DNA: TGTGCCAGCACTCAGGGTGGTCAGCCCCAGCATTTT. Its translation is CASTQGGQPQHF.

The rearrangement links TRBV24-1 to TRBJ1-2; 8 bases are shared with TRBD1. The CDR3 is 16 residues long. After removal of 3 bases from V and 3 bases from J, the junction contained 8 bases not matched to a gene. CDR1 is KGHDR, CDR2 SFDVKD, per germline. The CDR3 reads CATSDPGATGDYGYTF. The CDR3 DNA is TGTGCCACCAGTGATCCTGGGGCGACAGGGGACTATGGCTACACCTTC.

The rearrangement joins TRBV2 to TRBJ2-7; TRBD1 is a possible D gene (5 bases). This CDR3 is built from 13 residues. The germline CDR1 and CDR2 sequences are SNHLY and FYNNEI. V was cut by 3 bases and J by 3 bases, with 9 bases left in between. CDR3 bases: TGTGCCAGCAGTGATCAGGGTTACTACGAGCAGTACTTC. Protein sequence: CASSDQGYYEQYF.